This T cell receptor (beta chain) was retrieved from a study of blood T cell repertoires in COVID-19 (dated by TCRdb to 2020 to 2021). About the investigation overall: Samples from collaborators originated in the United States, Italy and Spain and spanned both the acute and convalescent phases of COVID-19. The material from the prospective study consisted of cDNA or gDNA derived from T cells, B-cell-depleted T cells, or PBMCs. Deeply sampled blood TCRbeta repertoires from subjects exposed to, actively infected with, or recovered from COVID-19 were included in the dataset. The repertoires were released in a freely available public database intended as a resource for research on the immune response to SARS-CoV-2. The samples were drawn from the first 160 participants of the ongoing ImmuneRACE study and from some 1,300 subjects provided by 6 global collaborators. The sample metadata nearly always contained a de-identified subject ID, COVID-19 status, age in years and sex. Where available, HLA class I and class II types were obtained from metadata supplied by the sample provider rather than from assay-based typing.

TCRbeta CDR3 regions were amplified from genomic DNA by means of the immunoSEQ Assay, a bias-controlled multiplex PCR. Per the source publication's procedure: The number of nucleated cells in each sample was estimated by amplification of reference gene primers within the assay. Sequence reads were collapsed and filtered to measure the absolute abundance of every unique TCRbeta CDR3 rearrangement. Productive Simpson clonality was computed per sample as the square root of Simpson's diversity index over productive rearrangements. Here the immuneACCESS table is served through TCRdb, limited to in-frame sequences with V and J called. Missing clones are a known gap in these copies; in checked studies unresolved V genes cover under half, and the rest lacks a known reason. The V and J calls and the clone size are those of that table, but D and trimming were determined from the DNA. A total of about 300,000 clones appear in this sample, 70% to 90% of them only once. Of the sample, roughly 6.7% is held by the ten largest clones.

The study at large found these results: How much clinical and demographic metadata was included differed by source and by participant, and the metadata was provided uncurated.

A remark on this clone: There is no known antigen for this receptor. Base qualities are missing; no much larger clone stands one base away.

A second Seattle source provided samples from volunteer blood donors who had recovered from COVID-19. Each collaborating institution followed its own protocols to collect whole blood in K2EDTA tubes. For TCRbeta analysis, collaborators shipped samples as frozen whole blood, isolated PBMCs, or DNA extracted from either of those sample types. The germline V gene provides CDR1 LGHNA and CDR2 YSLEER. Trimming accounts for 0 bases at V and 6 bases at J, while the number of junction bases matched to no gene is 2. The CDR3 goes from the cysteine to the phenylalanine over 14 residues. Only CDR3 DNA is held: 42 bases, read in frame from base 1.

Sequencing was carried out using peripheral blood. The V gene is TRBV4-3 and the J gene is TRBJ2-1, with 7 bases in between that match TRBD2. The source is a young man who had recovered from COVID-19. CDR3 loop: CASSQDTGGNEQFF. The DNA sequence follows: TGCGCCAGCAGCCAAGATACGGGGGGCAATGAGCAGTTCTTC.